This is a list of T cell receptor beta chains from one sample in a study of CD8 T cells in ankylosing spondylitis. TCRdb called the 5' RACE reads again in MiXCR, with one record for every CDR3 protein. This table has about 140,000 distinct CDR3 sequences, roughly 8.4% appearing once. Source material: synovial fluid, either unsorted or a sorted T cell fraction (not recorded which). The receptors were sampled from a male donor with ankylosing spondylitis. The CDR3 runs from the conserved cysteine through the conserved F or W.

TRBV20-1	CSASRGGYTF
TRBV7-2	CASSLLPSLNTEAFF
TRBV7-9	CASSFLQGHTGELFF
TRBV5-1	CASSFVGDEQYF
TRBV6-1	CASTSYGNNQPQHF
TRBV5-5	CASRRTGTANSYEQYF
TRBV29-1	CSVDPLRGYTF
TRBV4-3	CASSQGPGGTNEKLFF
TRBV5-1	CASSFFGQLGDTEAFF
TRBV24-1	CATSEQVKATGSYNEQFF
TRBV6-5	CASSYSPEANVLTF
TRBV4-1	CASSQGPWNEQYF
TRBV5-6	CASSLVVTGGMNTEAFF
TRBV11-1	CASSFGGDYEQYF
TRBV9	CASSVNPLYNEQFF
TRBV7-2	CASSRRDPRDEQFF
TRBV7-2	CASSVNRGGLSPLHF
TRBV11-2	CASSLRDPGMTQYF
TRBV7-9	CASSFDSRYEQYF
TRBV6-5	CASSSRDRQETQYF
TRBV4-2	CASSQDGRLDRGYTF
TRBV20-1	CSARGRGLTETQYF
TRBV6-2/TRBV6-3	CASRLGGVLYEQYF
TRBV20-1	CSASDPNQPQHF
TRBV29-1	CSFSLLGTMETQYF
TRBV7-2	CASSLGRRPTGELFF
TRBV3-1	CASSQVSGTEAFF
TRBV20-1	CSARASDFFEQFF
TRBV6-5	CASSSTRVGYTQYF
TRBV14	CASSQGLGSLNTEAFF
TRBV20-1	CSVWAQGGLGTQYF
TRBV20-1	CSARSGGFTEAFF
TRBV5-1	CASSLTADSNYGYTF
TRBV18	CASSPIVNTEAFF
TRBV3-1	CASSPDSSGRAFF
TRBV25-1	CASSELGLAGPNRDTGELFF
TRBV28	CASRSQITGELFF